Below are 12 T cell receptor beta chains sequenced from a single sample in a study of cytomegalovirus exposure and HLA in healthy donors (dated by TCRdb to 2015 to 2018). Library preparation employed the immunoSEQ multiplex PCR assay. For the multiplex PCR, a mixture combining 60 forward primers for TCR Vbeta segments and 13 reverse primers for TCR Jbeta segments was used. TCRdb stores this immuneACCESS table with in-frame sequences only. Part of the clones is absent; in the studies checked, under half of the shortfall reflects unresolved V genes, and no reason is known for the rest. For this sample the table gives some 190,000 clones, of which over 80% were detected only once. The ten largest clonotypes hold 1.5% to 1.9% of the sample. The sequencing sample was made of PBMCs. These receptors came from a man in his forties or fifties in good health and CMV-seronegative.

The genes are TRBV30 and TRBJ1-2; D is possibly TRBD1 (6 bases). Germline V gene lookup returns CDR1 GTSNPN and CDR2 SVGIG (reference sequence). The V end was cut by 0 bases, the J end by 4 bases, with 15 bases between. The CDR3 length is 15 residues. The CDR3 bases are TGTGCCTGGAGTGTACAGGGACCCGCCGGCTATGGCTACACCTTC. Translated, it gives CAWSVQGPAGYGYTF.

The rearrangement links TRBV4-3 to TRBJ2-1; D may be TRBD2 (5 bases). The V gene's germline CDR1 is LGHNA and CDR2 YSLEER. The CDR3 totals 17 residues. V was trimmed by 3 bases and J by 0 bases, leaving 15 bases between them. DNA for the CDR3: TGCGCCAGCAGCCACCCCTCCGAGGGTAACTCCTACAATGAGCAGTTCTTC. Translated, it gives CASSHPSEGNSYNEQFF.

CDR3 residues: CASSPDTNYGYTF. The CDR3 DNA sequence: TGTGCCAGCTCACCGGACACGAACTATGGCTACACCTTC. The V gene is TRBV18, the J gene TRBJ1-2; maybe TRBD1 (5 bases). This CDR3 contains 13 residues. V lost 3 bases and J 2 bases, leaving 7 bases between the germline ends. The germline CDR1 and CDR2 sequences are KGHSH and LQKENI.

This clone was seen more than once but under ten times. The chain carries TRBV2 and TRBJ2-2; 7 positions agree with TRBD2. The ends lost 4 bases at V and 6 bases at J; junction bases unmatched: 14. This CDR3 is 17 amino acids long. Germline loops: CDR1 SNHLY, CDR2 FYNNEI. The CDR3 region is CASSGLGGSLSPGELFF. The CDR3 DNA reads as TGTGCCAGCAGTGGATTGGGCGGGAGTTTAAGTCCCGGGGAGCTGTTTTTT.

This clone was counted only a few times. V gene TRBV7-9 combines with J gene TRBJ1-2; TRBD1 matches 9 bases. From germline, CDR1 is SEHNR and CDR2 FQNEAQ (reference sequence). This CDR3 region has 15 residues. V dropped 3 bases and J dropped 4; count of bases not matched to a gene: 6. The DNA of the CDR3 is TGTGCCAGCAGCTTCCAGGGACAGGGCCCCTATGGCTACACCTTC. Translation: CASSFQGQGPYGYTF.

This chain joins TRBV6-6 and TRBJ1-2; no firm D call. Trimming stripped 2 bases from V and 6 bases from J, with 16 bases between. There are 15 residues in the CDR3. The V gene's germline CDR1 is MNHNY and CDR2 SVGAGI (reference sequence). As DNA, the CDR3 is TGTGCCAGCAGTTACGGGCCAACTGGCGTAGATGGCTACACCTTC. Amino acid sequence: CASSYGPTGVDGYTF.

This chain links TRBV15 with TRBJ2-7, with 9 bases aligning to TRBD1. V shed 3 bases, J shed 1 base, and the junction held 16 bases outside the gene matches. The CDR3 totals 19 residues. Germline-derived CDR1 and CDR2 are LNHNV and YYDKDF (reference sequence). Written as DNA, the CDR3 is TGTGCCACCAGCAGGACCAACCCAAAGCCGGGACAGGGATCCTACGAGCAGTACTTC. This gives the protein CATSRTNPKPGQGSYEQYF.

This clone was picked up one time. This chain links TRBV28 with TRBJ2-2; 14 bases are a match to TRBD2. Trimming at V came to 5 bases and at J to 5 bases, leaving 4 bases not matched to a gene. The V gene's germline CDR1 is MDHEN and CDR2 SYDVKM. This CDR3 has 16 residues. This CDR3 reads CASSPGTSGGTGELFF. The CDR3 nucleotides are TGTGCCAGCAGTCCAGGGACTAGCGGGGGAACCGGGGAGCTGTTTTTT.

This clone came up once. This sequence joins TRBV6-5 and TRBJ2-2, with 9 bases fitting TRBD1. The V segment lost 7 bases and the J segment 1 base; nucleotides outside the gene matches: 4. Looked up from germline, CDR1 is MNHEY and CDR2 is SVGAGI. This CDR3 has 15 amino acids. The CDR3 reads CASTRDRVNTGELFF. In DNA, the CDR3 is TGTGCCAGCACCCGGGACAGGGTGAACACCGGGGAGCTGTTTTTT.

The V call is TRBV5-1, the J call TRBJ2-2, with TRBD2 matching over 8 bases. Germline V gene sequence: CDR1 SGHRS, CDR2 YFSETQ. With 5 bases clipped from V and 3 bases from J, the junction kept 6 bases outside the gene matches. CDR3 length: 15 amino acids. The CDR3 spells CASRFTAGDTGELFF. The CDR3 coding sequence is TGCGCCAGCAGATTTACAGCGGGGGACACCGGGGAGCTGTTTTTT. Drawing the rest from reference TRBV5-1 and TRBJ2-2, the complete variable domain is KAGVTQTPRYLIKTRGQQVTLSCSPISGHRSVSWYQQTPGQGLQFLFEYFSETQRNKGNFPGRFSGRQFSNSRSEMNVSTLELGDSALYLCASRFTAGDTGELFFGEGSRLTVL.

The chain carries TRBV19 and TRBJ2-6; the D is unclear. From germline, CDR1 is LNHDA and CDR2 SQIVND (reference sequence). Trimming pared 3 bases from V and 0 bases from J, leaving 6 bases between. This CDR3 spans 15 amino acids. This chain's CDR3 is CASSMVSSGANVLTF. The CDR3 DNA reads as TGTGCCAGTAGTATGGTCAGCTCTGGGGCCAACGTCCTGACTTTC. The full variable domain, with the rest looked up from reference TRBV19 and TRBJ2-6, is DGGITQSPKYLFRKEGQNVTLSCEQNLNHDAMYWYRQDPGQGLRLIYYSQIVNDFQKGDIAEGYSVSREKKESFPLTVTSAQKNPTAFYLCASSMVSSGANVLTFGAGSRLTVL.

This sequence joins TRBV7-8 and TRBJ2-7; TRBD2 matches at 10 bases. The CDR3 has 21 residues. Germline V lookup: CDR1 SGHVS, CDR2 FQNEAQ. After removal of 0 bases from V and 7 bases from J, the junction contained 24 bases not matched to a gene. CDR3 DNA sequence: TGTGCCAGCAGCTTAGCCCCGTCGAGGAGCGGGGGGGCCTCTCGCCTGTGGGAGCAGTACTTC. Its translation: CASSLAPSRSGGASRLWEQYF.